The 2 T cell receptor beta chains in this list originate from one sample, sequenced in a study of blood T cell repertoires in COVID-19 (TCRdb year 2020). The library relied on the immunoSEQ multiplex PCR assay. TCRdb retrieved this table from immuneACCESS and kept in-frame rearrangements only. Not all clones are present; in checked studies, unresolved V genes account for under half, and no reason is known for the remainder. This sample holds almost 500,000 clones; around 85% were observed only once. The ten largest clonotypes hold approximately 8% of the sample. Sequencing was carried out using PBMCs or T cells enriched from blood (not recorded which). These TCRs come from a woman in her sixties or seventies who had recovered from COVID-19.

This chain links TRBV28 with TRBJ2-5; TRBD1 matches 8 bases. The CDR3 extends over 14 amino acids. Germline V gene data show CDR1 as MDHEN and CDR2 as SYDVKM. V lost 3 bases, J lost 3 bases, and 3 bases stayed unmatched. CDR3 amino acids: CASSFRGQKETQYF. The CDR3 DNA reads as TGTGCCAGCAGTTTCAGGGGGCAGAAAGAGACCCAGTACTTC. The whole variable domain, filled in from reference TRBV28 and TRBJ2-5, reads DVKVTQSSRYLVKRTGEKVFLECVQDMDHENMFWYRQDPGLGLRLIYFSYDVKMKEKGDIPEGYSVSREKKERFSLILESASTNQTSMYLCASSFRGQKETQYFGPGTRLLVL.

The V and J genes are TRBV7-9 and TRBJ2-5, with TRBD1 as a possible D gene (6 bases). Trimming cost V 5 bases and J 2 bases, with 9 bases left between them. CDR1 and CDR2 from the germline V gene are SEHNR and FQNEAQ (reference sequence). The CDR3 sequence is 13 residues long. CDR3 sequence (DNA): TGTGCCAGCAGCGGACAGCTACAAGAGACCCAGTACTTC. Its translation: CASSGQLQETQYF. The entire variable domain, with the rest obtained from reference TRBV7-9 and TRBJ2-5, is as follows: DTGVSQNPRHKITKRGQNVTFRCDPISEHNRLYWYRQTLGQGPEFLTYFQNEAQLEKSRLLSDRFSAERPKGSFSTLEIQRTEQGDSAMYLCASSGQLQETQYFGPGTRLLVL.